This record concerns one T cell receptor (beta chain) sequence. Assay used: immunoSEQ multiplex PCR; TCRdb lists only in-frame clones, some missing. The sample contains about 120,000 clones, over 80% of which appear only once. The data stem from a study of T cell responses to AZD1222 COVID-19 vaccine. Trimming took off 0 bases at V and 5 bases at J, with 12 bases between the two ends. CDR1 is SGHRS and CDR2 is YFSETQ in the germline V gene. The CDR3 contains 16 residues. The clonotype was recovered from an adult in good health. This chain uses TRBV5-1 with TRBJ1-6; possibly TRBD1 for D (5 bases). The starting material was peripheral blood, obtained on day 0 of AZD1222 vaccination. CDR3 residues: CASSLDRSENNSPLHF. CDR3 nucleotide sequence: TGCGCCAGCAGCTTGGACAGGTCCGAAAATAATTCACCCCTCCACTTT.